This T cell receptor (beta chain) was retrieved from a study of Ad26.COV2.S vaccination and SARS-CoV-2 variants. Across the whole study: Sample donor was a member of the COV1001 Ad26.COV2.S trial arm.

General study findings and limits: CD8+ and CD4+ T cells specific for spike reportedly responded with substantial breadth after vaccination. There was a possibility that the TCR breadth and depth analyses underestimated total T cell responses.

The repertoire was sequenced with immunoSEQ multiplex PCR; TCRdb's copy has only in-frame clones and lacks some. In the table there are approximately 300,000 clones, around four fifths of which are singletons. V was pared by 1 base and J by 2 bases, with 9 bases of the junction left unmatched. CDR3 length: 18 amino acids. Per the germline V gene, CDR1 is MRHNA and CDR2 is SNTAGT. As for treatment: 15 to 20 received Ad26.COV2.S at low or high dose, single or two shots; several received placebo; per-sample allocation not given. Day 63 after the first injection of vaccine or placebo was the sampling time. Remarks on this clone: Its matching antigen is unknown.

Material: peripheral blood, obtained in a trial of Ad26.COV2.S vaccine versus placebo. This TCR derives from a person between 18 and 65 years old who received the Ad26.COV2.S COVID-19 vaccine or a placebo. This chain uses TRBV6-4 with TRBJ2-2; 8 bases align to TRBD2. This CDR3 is CASSDYGGVSINTGELFF. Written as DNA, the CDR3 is TGTGCCAGCAGTGACTACGGGGGGGTCTCTATCAACACCGGGGAGCTGTTTTTT.